This T cell receptor (beta chain) originates from a study of a mutant IDH1 vaccine in newly diagnosed glioma (dated by TCRdb to about 2021). Context from the whole study: Across visits V03 through V10, patients got a total of eight vaccinations, given in weeks 1, 3, 5, 7, 11, 15, 19 and 23. In the chemotherapy-containing groups, vaccination started alongside temozolomide cycles, whereas in patients who had radiotherapy alone it started 4-6 weeks after radiotherapy. The roughly 33 treated patients were roughly 62% male and roughly 40% female, with a mean age of 40.4 years. Prior to enrollment, standard therapy consisting of radiotherapy alone, temozolomide alone, or radiochemotherapy with temozolomide had been administered to patients, with the combination being received by most patients. Six visits were used for peripheral blood collection: V03 (baseline), V05, V07, V10, V12 and V13. For exploratory analyses, around 26 treated patients had longitudinal TCRB deep sequencing done wherever samples were available. Broad study findings and their caveats: PBMC samples for TCRB deep sequencing were selected based on availability. The authors noted that analyses of patient blood samples could not be reproduced because of sample limitations. Changes in the top peripheral T cell clonotypes picked up by TCRB sequencing did not appear to be linked to pseudoprogression. Immune responses induced by the vaccine were seen in over 80% of patients across multiple MHC alleles.

Trimming leaves V shorter by 2 bases and J shorter by 5 bases, with the junction holding 14 bases beyond the gene matches. The CDR3 measures 18 amino acids from cysteine to phenylalanine. Solely the CDR3 DNA is kept, with 54 bases framed from the first base. From the germline V gene, CDR1 is SGHTA and CDR2 is FQGNSA. The meaning of the sample's time point label: week 5, during vaccination. Every vaccine dose consisted of 300 ug of a 20-mer mutant IDH1 peptide in Montanide, administered subcutaneously together with topical imiquimod. All donors had newly diagnosed IDH1-mutant astrocytomas of WHO grade 3 or 4 that showed loss of nuclear ATRX. The samples were drawn from NOA16, a multicentre, single-arm, open-label phase I trial in Germany that tested a mutant IDH1 peptide vaccine in humans for the first time. Genomic DNA for TCRB sequencing was extracted from EDTA blood using the DNeasy Blood and Tissue Kit.

With respect to this clone: Its specific antigen is unknown. No much larger clone exists at a distance of one base, and base qualities are not known.

The library was made by the immunoSEQ multiplex PCR assay. The hsTCRB Kit was used according to the manufacturer's protocol to amplify rearranged TCR beta chain sequences. An Illumina MiSeq was used to sequence the TCRB libraries. The published analysis was carried out like this. The kit vendor's proprietary platform handled demultiplexing, trimming and gene mapping. The table comes from immuneACCESS by way of TCRdb, which keeps in-frame sequences with V and J called. Part of the clones is missing from these tables; in studies checked, under half for an unresolved V gene and the rest for unknown reasons. That table furnishes V, J and clone size, whereas the DNA furnished D and trimming. This sample lists 60,000 or so clones; approximately 82% were detected once. The ten largest make up 3% to 3.5% of the sample.

Material: PBMCs, obtained from a glioma patient whose treatment included an IDH1 peptide vaccine. The chain is encoded by TRBV7-2 joined to TRBJ2-7; the junction holds 11 bases that match TRBD2. The sequence was obtained from a woman aged 18 to 35 with glioma. Some clones in this sample may be carry-over from other donors' samples. The sequence in DNA is TGTGCCAGCAGCTTACGGGAGGGTAGCGGGGGGGCAAATGACGAGCAGTACTTC. It translates to CASSLREGSGGANDEQYF.